The 27 T cell receptor beta chains in this list originate from one sample, sequenced in a study of cytomegalovirus exposure and HLA in healthy donors. PCR employed 60 Vbeta and 13 Jbeta primers. The protocol was immunoSEQ multiplex PCR, while the TCRdb copy is restricted to in-frame clones and leaves out a portion. The table has some 140,000 clones, 65% to 85% seen once. Sequencing was done on a sample of PBMCs. These receptors all stem from a woman aged 40 to 49 in good health and CMV-seropositive.

The V call is TRBV10-2, the J call TRBJ2-5, with D perhaps TRBD1 (5 bases). The germline V gene encodes CDR1 WSHSY and CDR2 SAAADI. Trimming took off 6 bases at V and 2 bases at J, with 10 bases between the two ends. The CDR3 is 13 residues long. The CDR3 DNA follows: TGCGCCAGCAGAGCCGACAGTCAAGAGACCCAGTACTTC. This codes for CASRADSQETQYF.

The V and J genes are TRBV5-6 and TRBJ2-3; 10 bases fit TRBD2. The V gene's germline CDR1 is SGHDT and CDR2 YYEEEE. After removal of 4 bases from V and 6 bases from J, the junction contained 8 bases not matched to a gene. The CDR3 is made up of 15 amino acids. CDR3 nucleotides: TGTGCCAGCAGCCTGGGTCTAGCGGGAGACGATACGCAGTATTTT. Translation gives CASSLGLAGDDTQYF.

This chain connects TRBV9 to TRBJ2-1, with TRBD2 matching over 11 bases. Germline trimming cut 5 bases from V and 4 bases from J; bases unmatched to any gene: 5. Germline V gene sequence: CDR1 SGDLS, CDR2 YYNGEE. The CDR3 is 15 amino acids. CDR3 loop: CASRPTSGTYNEQFF. As DNA, the CDR3 is TGTGCCAGCAGACCGACTAGCGGGACTTACAATGAGCAGTTCTTC.

The rearrangement links TRBV7-8 to TRBJ2-4; 7 bases are shared with TRBD2. The CDR3 has 19 residues. Per the germline V gene, CDR1 is SGHVS and CDR2 is FQNEAQ. V shed 5 bases and J 0 bases; nucleotides not matched to a gene: 16. The CDR3 coding sequence is TGTGCCAGCAGCGTTTCGTGGGGGGGTGGGCGCCAAGCCAAAAACATTCAGTACTTC. This codes for CASSVSWGGGRQAKNIQYF.

The chain joins TRBV7-2 to TRBJ2-7, with 7 bases fitting TRBD2. V gave up 5 bases and J gave up 0 bases; unmatched junction bases: 10. Germline loops: CDR1 SGHTA, CDR2 FQGNSA. The CDR3 runs 16 residues. CDR3 loop: CASSPSGGTFSYEQYF. CDR3 DNA sequence: TGTGCCAGCAGCCCCTCCGGGGGGACCTTCTCCTACGAGCAGTACTTC.

This chain joins TRBV10-1 and TRBJ2-5; weak D call: TRBD2 (5 bases). The tail of the sequence fits TRBJ2-7 better, so the J call may be wrong. This CDR3 spans 13 amino acids. Per the germline V gene, CDR1 is WNHNN and CDR2 is SYGVQD (reference sequence). Here the CDR3 reads CASSEAGPYEQYF. The CDR3 nucleotides read TGCGCCAGCAGTGAGGCGGGCCCCTACGAGCAGTACTTC.

V gene TRBV5-6 combines with J gene TRBJ2-2; no clear D. This CDR3 region has 13 residues. Per germline, CDR1 SGHDT and CDR2 YYEEEE. The V gene lost 4 bases and the J gene lost 8 bases, with 12 bases spanning the gap. The CDR3 coding sequence is TGTGCCAGCAGCCTCGAGGTCGAGGGGGAGCTGTTTTTT. This encodes CASSLEVEGELFF.

The V and J genes are TRBV27 and TRBJ2-7; TRBD1 matches 7 bases. The germline gives CDR1 MNHEY, CDR2 SMNVEV (reference sequence). The CDR3 consists of 15 residues. The junction had 9 bases not matched to a gene; V was cut back by 6 bases and J by 1 base. The CDR3 sequence: CASRSSRDRSYEQYF. The CDR3 DNA sequence: TGTGCCAGCAGGTCAAGCAGGGACAGATCCTACGAGCAGTACTTC.

This clone has just one count. The chain combines TRBV19 with TRBJ1-2; 9 nucleotides align to TRBD1. The CDR3 is made up of 12 amino acids. V lost 5 bases, J lost 6 bases, and 1 base stayed unmatched. CDR1 LNHDA and CDR2 SQIVND come from the germline V gene (reference sequence). DNA of the CDR3: TGTGCCAGTAGTCGGACAGGGGATGGCTACACCTTC. It encodes CASSRTGDGYTF. The complete variable domain, with remaining parts taken from reference TRBV19 and TRBJ1-2, reads DGGITQSPKYLFRKEGQNVTLSCEQNLNHDAMYWYRQDPGQGLRLIYYSQIVNDFQKGDIAEGYSVSREKKESFPLTVTSAQKNPTAFYLCASSRTGDGYTFGSGTRLTVV.

The chain couples TRBV18 to TRBJ1-4, with D perhaps TRBD1 (6 bases). The CDR3 has 16 amino acids. The V gene's germline CDR1 is KGHSH and CDR2 LQKENI. V was shortened by 5 bases and J by 0 bases, with 13 bases between the two germline ends. The CDR3 loop reads CASSTGLGATNEKLFF. CDR3 bases: TGTGCCAGCTCAACAGGGCTCGGGGCAACTAATGAAAAACTGTTTTTT.

The rearrangement links TRBV6-1 to TRBJ2-7, with TRBD2 as a possible D gene (5 bases). Germline V gene lookup returns CDR1 MNHNS and CDR2 SASEGT. The CDR3 sequence is 12 residues long. V was cut by 7 bases and J by 3 bases, with 10 bases left in between. Here the CDR3 reads CASKPGNYEQYF. CDR3 DNA: TGTGCCAGCAAGCCGGGGAACTACGAGCAGTACTTC.

This clone was seen only once. The chain employs TRBV18 and TRBJ2-1, with 15 nucleotides matching TRBD2. Per germline, CDR1 KGHSH and CDR2 LQKENI. The CDR3 sequence is 16 residues long. The V and J ends lost 5 bases and 4 bases, in that order; junction bases with no gene match: 3. The CDR3 loop is CASSSGLAGGYNEQFF. CDR3 sequence (DNA): TGTGCCAGCTCATCAGGACTAGCGGGGGGGTACAATGAGCAGTTCTTC.

The chain combines TRBV28 with TRBJ2-1; the match to TRBD2 covers 12 bases. This CDR3 contains 17 residues. Trimming at V came to 6 bases and at J to 8 bases, leaving 14 bases not matched to a gene. Germline CDR1 reads MDHEN; CDR2 reads SYDVKM. CDR3 coding DNA: TGTGCCAGCAGCGAACTAGCGGGAGGTCGTACCGGGTATGAGCAGTTCTTC. It encodes CASSELAGGRTGYEQFF.

This chain uses TRBV7-8 with TRBJ2-1, with D possibly being TRBD1 (6 bases). CDR3 length: 13 residues. The germline V and J ends were trimmed by 5 bases and 6 bases, with 11 bases remaining between them. Germline V CDR1 and CDR2: SGHVS, FQNEAQ. Here the CDR3 reads CASSAHRANEQFF. The CDR3 DNA sequence: TGTGCCAGCAGCGCCCACAGGGCCAATGAGCAGTTCTTC. The full variable domain, completed using reference TRBV7-8 and TRBJ2-1, is GAGVSQSPRYKVAKRGQDVALRCDPISGHVSLFWYQQALGQGPEFLTYFQNEAQLDKSGLPSDRFFAERPEGSVSTLKIQRTQQEDSAVYLCASSAHRANEQFFGPGTRLTVL.

The rearrangement joins TRBV30 to TRBJ2-3, with a tentative D call TRBD2 (5 bases). There are 14 residues in the CDR3. Trimming took off 0 bases at V and 2 bases at J, with 9 bases between the two ends. Germline CDR1 reads GTSNPN; CDR2 reads SVGIG (reference sequence). CDR3 loop: CAWSVSDYTDTQYF. The CDR3 DNA is TGTGCCTGGAGTGTTAGTGACTACACAGATACGCAGTATTTT.

The genes are TRBV13 and TRBJ2-7; 8 nucleotides agree with TRBD2. Germline V gene sequence: CDR1 PRHDT, CDR2 FYEKMQ (reference sequence). The V and J ends lost 5 bases and 0 bases, in that order; junction bases with no gene match: 12. The CDR3 runs to 17 residues. CDR3 region: CASSPRGSGVSSYEQYF. For the CDR3, the DNA is TGTGCCAGCAGCCCCCGGGGTAGCGGGGTGAGCTCCTACGAGCAGTACTTC.

This chain joins TRBV5-6 and TRBJ1-2; D remains ambiguous. Deletions cut 10 bases from V and 4 bases from J, with 20 bases between. Germline lookup yields CDR1 SGHDT and CDR2 YYEEEE. This CDR3 contains 14 residues. The CDR3 DNA follows: TGTGCCCGCAACCGCCTCGCAAGCCTCTATGGCTACACCTTC. Amino acids: CARNRLASLYGYTF.

The genes are TRBV2 and TRBJ2-7, with 11 bases identical to TRBD1. Germline lookup yields CDR1 SNHLY and CDR2 FYNNEI. The CDR3 loop spans 13 amino acids. Trimming took 6 bases from V and 6 from J; bases not matched to a gene: 4. CDR3 bases: TGTGCCAGCAGCCCTGGGACAGGGGGCGAGCAGTACTTC. It codes for CASSPGTGGEQYF.

V gene TRBV19 combines with J gene TRBJ2-3, with D possibly TRBD2 on 5 matching bases. The V gene's germline CDR1 is LNHDA and CDR2 SQIVND (reference sequence). Between the trimmed V and J ends, which lost 4 bases and 2 bases, there was a span of 13 bases. The CDR3 consists of 15 residues. The CDR3: CASSTQRDITDTQYF. CDR3 nucleotide sequence: TGTGCCAGTAGTACCCAACGGGATATCACAGATACGCAGTATTTT. Together with reference TRBV19 and TRBJ2-3, the CDR3 gives the full variable domain: DGGITQSPKYLFRKEGQNVTLSCEQNLNHDAMYWYRQDPGQGLRLIYYSQIVNDFQKGDIAEGYSVSREKKESFPLTVTSAQKNPTAFYLCASSTQRDITDTQYFGPGTRLTVL.

This chain connects TRBV29-1 to TRBJ1-1; 11 bases are shared with TRBD1. This CDR3 is built from 13 residues. With V trimmed by 7 bases and J by 5 bases, 6 bases remained unmatched. Germline CDR1 is SQVTM and CDR2 is ANQGSEA. The DNA of the CDR3 is TGCAGCGCGGACAGGGGGCTAGGAACTGAAGCTTTCTTT. It encodes CSADRGLGTEAFF.

The count of this clone is one. CDR3 nucleotides: TGTGCCAGCAGCTTTACCGGGGCCTACGAGCAGTACTTC. Translating gives CASSFTGAYEQYF. The genes are TRBV7-2 and TRBJ2-7; possible D gene TRBD2, 5 bases. The germline gives CDR1 SGHTA, CDR2 FQGNSA. The V gene lost 3 bases and the J gene lost 2 bases, with 8 bases spanning the gap. The CDR3 consists of 13 residues.

This clone was recorded only once. The chain employs TRBV6-5 and TRBJ1-5; no clear D. Germline V CDR1 and CDR2: MNHEY, SVGAGI. The V gene lost 6 bases and the J gene lost 4 bases, with 13 bases spanning the gap. This CDR3 has 14 amino acids. The CDR3 DNA follows: TGTGCCAGCAGACGTGAGGGTTTTAATCAGCCCCAGCATTTT. Translation: CASRREGFNQPQHF.

The chain couples TRBV30 to TRBJ2-2; maybe TRBD2 (5 bases). The germline gives CDR1 GTSNPN, CDR2 SVGIG (reference sequence). Trimming left V 2 bases short and J 2 bases short, with 9 bases between. This CDR3 contains 14 residues. The CDR3 here is CAWSNRGNTGELFF. The CDR3 DNA sequence: TGTGCCTGGAGTAACCGGGGTAACACCGGGGAGCTGTTTTTT.

This clone was counted a single time. The V and J genes are TRBV27 and TRBJ2-1, with TRBD2 identical over 15 bases. The CDR3 consists of 20 residues. The V gene end was trimmed by 2 bases and the J gene end by 2 bases; junction bases not matched to a gene: 10. The V gene's germline CDR1 is MNHEY and CDR2 SMNVEV (reference sequence). CDR3 nucleotide sequence: TGTGCCAGCAGTTTACCCCGACAGGGACTAGCGGGAGGAACCTACAATGAGCAGTTCTTC. Translation: CASSLPRQGLAGGTYNEQFF.

V gene TRBV19 combines with J gene TRBJ1-5; D is possibly TRBD1 (6 bases). Per germline, CDR1 LNHDA and CDR2 SQIVND (reference sequence). CDR3 size: 16 residues. With 4 bases removed from V and 4 bases from J, the gap between germline ends came to 17 bases. The DNA of the CDR3 is TGTGCCAGTAGTAATAAGTGGACAGCCTCGAATCAGCCCCAGCATTTT. Translated: CASSNKWTASNQPQHF. Full variable domain (remainder filled in from reference TRBV19 and TRBJ1-5): DGGITQSPKYLFRKEGQNVTLSCEQNLNHDAMYWYRQDPGQGLRLIYYSQIVNDFQKGDIAEGYSVSREKKESFPLTVTSAQKNPTAFYLCASSNKWTASNQPQHFGDGTRLSIL.

As concerns this clone: This specimen includes other DNA sequences encoding the same CDR3. The chain is built from TRBV25-1 and TRBJ1-5, with TRBD1 matching over 9 bases. V lost 6 bases and J lost 3; bases outside the gene matches: 3. The germline V gene has CDR1 MGHDK and CDR2 SYGVNS. The CDR3 spans 14 residues. The CDR3 sequence is CASSGTGNNQPQHF. The CDR3 DNA follows: TGTGCCAGCAGCGGGACAGGGAACAATCAGCCCCAGCATTTT.

This clone was seen only once. The V call is TRBV29-1, the J call TRBJ2-1; 9 nucleotides match TRBD1. Trimming cost V 3 bases and J 9 bases; bases outside gene matches: 6. This CDR3 is 13 amino acids long. CDR1 and CDR2 from the germline V gene are SQVTM and ANQGSEA. CDR3 bases: TGCAGCGTTGACCGGGACAGGGAAGTTGAGCAGTTCTTC. Translation: CSVDRDREVEQFF.